Shown below are 28 T cell receptor beta chains from a single sample sequenced in a study of T cells in Graves' hyperthyroidism and ophthalmopathy. Amplification yielded TCR beta CDR3 regions, with RNA transcripts as the source. HTBI primers were employed in a first-round RT-PCR of the TCR CDR3. TCRdb ran MiXCR on the multiplex PCR reads and lists one entry per CDR3 protein. The sample contains about 350,000 distinct CDR3 sequences, about 17% of which appear only once. The sample taken for sequencing was blood. These receptors all come from a woman in her 30s with Graves' hyperthyroidism that later progressed to Graves' ophthalmopathy.

The V and J genes are TRBV7-2 and TRBJ2-7; D could derive from TRBD1 or TRBD2 (5 bases each). CDR1 and CDR2 (germline): SGHTA, FQGNSA. CDR3 length equals 14 residues. V was trimmed by 7 bases and J by 7 bases, leaving 20 bases between them. CDR3 nucleotide sequence: TGTGCCAGCAATCGCGGGCTCCGGGCAGGGGAGCAGTACTTC. Protein sequence: CASNRGLRAGEQYF. Based on the CDR3 plus reference TRBV7-2 and TRBJ2-7, the full variable domain is GAGVSQSPSNKVTEKGKDVELRCDPISGHTALYWYRQSLGQGLEFLIYFQGNSAPDKSGLPSDRFSAERTGGSVSTLTIQRTQQEDSAVYLCASNRGLRAGEQYFGPGTRLTVT.

The chain carries TRBV19 and TRBJ2-1; possibly TRBD2 for D (5 bases). The V gene lost 3 bases and the J gene lost 1 base, with 13 bases spanning the gap. The CDR3 has 16 residues. Germline assignment: CDR1 LNHDA and CDR2 SQIVND (reference sequence). The CDR3 is CASSMFGVGSYNEQFF. For the CDR3, the DNA is TGTGCCAGTAGTATGTTCGGGGTCGGTTCCTACAATGAGCAGTTCTTC.

This clonotype was seen ten or more times. This chain joins TRBV2 and TRBJ2-1; D gene unclear. Deletions cut 5 bases from V and 4 bases from J, with 3 bases between. The CDR3 has 11 residues. Germline loops: CDR1 SNHLY, CDR2 FYNNEI. CDR3 sequence: CASSRYNEQFF. CDR3 in DNA: TGTGCCAGCAGTCGGTACAATGAGCAGTTCTTC.

Comment on this clonotype: A much larger clone differs by one base, so this may be a read error. CDR3 residues: CASGVDWRTEAFF. DNA of the CDR3: TGTGCCAGCGGTGTCGACTGGCGTACTGAAGCTTTCTTT. J is TRBJ1-1 and V is TRBV6-2 or TRBV6-3; D uncertain. Germline CDR1 and CDR2: MNHEY and SVGEGT. The CDR3 is made up of 13 amino acids. The V end was cut by 8 bases, the J end by 5 bases, with 15 bases between.

This clonotype appeared a single time. V usage is TRBV4-1 and J usage is TRBJ2-1; no reliable D call. Trimming stripped 3 bases from V and 5 bases from J, with 11 bases between. The CDR3 is 14 amino acids. Germline lookup yields CDR1 MGHRA and CDR2 YSYEKL. Here the CDR3 reads CASSQGSRHNEQFF. CDR3 coding DNA: TGCGCCAGCAGCCAGGGCTCGAGACACAATGAGCAGTTCTTC.

This clonotype was seen a handful of times. The chain carries TRBV24-1 and TRBJ2-2; possibly TRBD1 for D (6 bases). Germline V gene sequence: CDR1 KGHDR, CDR2 SFDVKD. V was clipped by 1 base and J by 3 bases, with 14 bases between them. This CDR3 comprises 17 residues. In DNA form, the CDR3 reads TGTGCCACCAGTGATTTAGGGGTACAGGGTCACACCGGGGAGCTGTTTTTT. It codes for CATSDLGVQGHTGELFF.

Ten or more counts support this clonotype. V and J are TRBV5-1 and TRBJ1-1, with 7 positions matching TRBD1. The germline V gene has CDR1 SGHRS and CDR2 YFSETQ. The CDR3 loop spans 15 amino acids. V was pared by 0 bases and J by 6 bases, with 8 bases of the junction left unmatched. The CDR3 DNA reads TGCGCCAGCAGCTTGGCCATAGGGGGCAGGGCTGAAGCTTTCTTT. It codes for CASSLAIGGRAEAFF.

This clonotype was observed many times. The V call is TRBV6-1, the J call TRBJ2-2; TRBD1 aligns across 9 bases. Losses at the gene ends were 5 bases for V and 3 bases for J; bases not matched to a gene: 10. CDR1 MNHNS and CDR2 SASEGT come from the germline V gene. This CDR3 contains 17 residues. This CDR3 reads CASSTGTGTRDTGELFF. In DNA, the CDR3 is TGTGCCAGCAGTACCGGGACAGGGACCCGAGACACCGGGGAGCTGTTTTTT.

This clonotype was recorded at least ten times. This chain connects TRBV7-8 to TRBJ1-1, with a tentative D call TRBD1 (6 bases). The V gene lost 5 bases and the J gene lost 7 bases, with 20 bases spanning the gap. Germline V gene lookup returns CDR1 SGHVS and CDR2 FQNEAQ. The CDR3 is made up of 15 amino acids. CDR3 amino acids: CASSPARRGQVEAFF. The CDR3 bases are TGTGCCAGCAGCCCAGCCCGACGGGGGCAGGTTGAAGCTTTCTTT.

There are many counts of this clonotype. This chain connects TRBV5-1 to TRBJ2-1; 12 positions agree with TRBD2. After removal of 2 bases from V and 4 bases from J, the junction contained 10 bases not matched to a gene. The CDR3 has 18 amino acids. Germline V gene sequence: CDR1 SGHRS, CDR2 YFSETQ. CDR3 sequence reads: CASSFTGTSGPQYNEQFF. In DNA, the CDR3 is TGCGCCAGCAGCTTTACCGGGACTAGCGGGCCGCAATACAATGAGCAGTTCTTC.

The chain carries TRBV19 and TRBJ1-5; TRBD1 aligns across 9 bases. This CDR3 comprises 15 residues. From germline, CDR1 is LNHDA and CDR2 SQIVND (reference sequence). V shed 6 bases, J shed 5 bases, and the junction held 8 bases outside the gene matches. In DNA, the CDR3 is TGTGCCAGTAGACGACAGGGGGTTCAAGATCAGCCCCAGCATTTT. Its protein is CASRRQGVQDQPQHF.

This clonotype was observed a handful of times. This chain connects TRBV5-4 to TRBJ2-5; TRBD2 aligns across 11 bases. Trimming cost V 2 bases and J 7 bases; bases outside gene matches: 13. Germline V gene sequence: CDR1 SGHNT, CDR2 YYREEE (reference sequence). The CDR3 has 17 amino acids. The CDR3 loop is CASSFAGLAGRKRTQYF. The CDR3 region has the DNA TGTGCCAGCAGCTTCGCCGGACTAGCGGGTCGGAAGAGGACCCAGTACTTC.

The rearrangement joins TRBV28 to TRBJ2-1; D may correspond to TRBD1 or TRBD2 (5 bases each). This CDR3 spans 13 amino acids. CDR1 is MDHEN and CDR2 is SYDVKM in the germline V gene. V was cut by 8 bases and J by 1 base, with 9 bases left in between. The DNA of the CDR3 is TGTGCCAGCGGATGGGGGTCCTACAATGAGCAGTTCTTC. Its translation: CASGWGSYNEQFF.

This clonotype turned up a few times. V is TRBV9 and J is TRBJ2-2, with 9 bases aligning to TRBD1. This CDR3 has 17 residues. V shed 0 bases, J shed 4 bases, and the junction held 7 bases outside the gene matches. CDR1 and CDR2 (germline): SGDLS, YYNGEE. DNA of the CDR3: TGTGCCAGCAGCGTAGGTTCGGGACAGGGTAGCACCGGGGAGCTGTTTTTT. It yields the protein CASSVGSGQGSTGELFF. The whole variable domain, remainder taken from reference TRBV9 and TRBJ2-2, is DSGVTQTPKHLITATGQRVTLRCSPRSGDLSVYWYQQSLDQGLQFLIQYYNGEERAKGNILERFSAQQFPDLHSELNLSSLELGDSALYFCASSVGSGQGSTGELFFGEGSRLTVL.

This clonotype occurred many times. The chain combines TRBV28 with TRBJ1-1; 7 positions match TRBD1. The CDR3 totals 14 residues. The V gene end was trimmed by 7 bases and the J gene end by 2 bases; junction bases not matched to a gene: 7. Germline V gene data show CDR1 as MDHEN and CDR2 as SYDVKM. DNA of the CDR3: TGTGCCAGCACGGAAGGGACAGTAAACACTGAAGCTTTCTTT. It translates to CASTEGTVNTEAFF. Complete variable domain (other parts from reference TRBV28 and TRBJ1-1): DVKVTQSSRYLVKRTGEKVFLECVQDMDHENMFWYRQDPGLGLRLIYFSYDVKMKEKGDIPEGYSVSREKKERFSLILESASTNQTSMYLCASTEGTVNTEAFFGQGTRLTVV.

This clonotype occurred many times. V is TRBV28 and J is TRBJ2-5, with 11 bases that match TRBD2. The CDR3 spans 15 residues. V was pared by 2 bases and J by 10 bases, with 9 bases of the junction left unmatched. Germline assignment: CDR1 MDHEN and CDR2 SYDVKM. The CDR3, as DNA: TGTGCCAGCAGTTTACGACTAGCGGGACGTGTGAACCAGTACTTC. Translated: CASSLRLAGRVNQYF. The entire variable domain, with the rest obtained from reference TRBV28 and TRBJ2-5, is as follows: DVKVTQSSRYLVKRTGEKVFLECVQDMDHENMFWYRQDPGLGLRLIYFSYDVKMKEKGDIPEGYSVSREKKERFSLILESASTNQTSMYLCASSLRLAGRVNQYFGPGTRLLVL.

The chain links TRBV24-1 to TRBJ2-1; 9 nucleotides line up with TRBD1. The V segment lost 4 bases and the J segment 8 bases; nucleotides outside the gene matches: 8. The CDR3 covers 15 residues. Germline V gene data show CDR1 as KGHDR and CDR2 as SFDVKD. CDR3 DNA: TGTGCCACCAGTGACCCGGGACAGGGATTTTATGAGCAGTTCTTC. Translated: CATSDPGQGFYEQFF.

The J gene is TRBJ2-1, the V gene TRBV7-3, with 9 bases aligning to TRBD1. The CDR3 extends over 16 amino acids. V lost 5 bases, J lost 6 bases, and 11 bases stayed unmatched. Germline loops: CDR1 SGHTA, CDR2 FQGTGA. DNA of the CDR3: TGTGCCAGCAGCCGTCCGGGACAGGGTTTTGCCAATGAGCAGTTCTTC. Amino acids: CASSRPGQGFANEQFF.

This clonotype has a count of ten or more. The genes are TRBV20-1 and TRBJ2-5; D is perhaps TRBD2 (6 bases). The V end lost 5 bases, the J end lost 5 bases, and 12 bases lay between the germline ends. Per germline, CDR1 DFQATT and CDR2 SNEGSKA (reference sequence). The CDR3 loop spans 12 amino acids. The CDR3 loop is CSAPTSEETQYF. In DNA, the CDR3 is TGCAGTGCTCCGACTAGTGAGGAGACCCAGTACTTC.

This clonotype occurred many times. The genes are TRBV29-1 and TRBJ1-1; D is ambiguous. V lost 3 bases and J 0 bases, leaving 11 bases between the germline ends. The CDR3 has 14 amino acids. Germline V gene data show CDR1 as SQVTM and CDR2 as ANQGSEA. The chain's CDR3 is CSVEEAAVNTEAFF. Here the CDR3 DNA reads TGCAGCGTTGAGGAGGCCGCGGTGAACACTGAAGCTTTCTTT. The whole variable domain, filled in from reference TRBV29-1 and TRBJ1-1, reads SAVISQKPSRDICQRGTSLTIQCQVDSQVTMMFWYRQQPGQSLTLIATANQGSEATYESGFVIDKFPISRPNLTFSTLTVSNMSPEDSSIYLCSVEEAAVNTEAFFGQGTRLTVV.

This clonotype occurred many times. The rearrangement links TRBV6-1 to TRBJ2-5, with 13 bases that match TRBD2. V lost 5 bases to trimming and J lost 3 bases; unmatched junction nucleotides: 6. The V gene's germline CDR1 is MNHNS and CDR2 SASEGT. The CDR3 has 16 amino acids. The CDR3 region is CASSTGLAGVEETQYF. CDR3 nucleotides: TGTGCCAGCAGTACAGGACTAGCGGGAGTTGAAGAGACCCAGTACTTC.

The J gene is TRBJ1-6, the V gene TRBV4-1, with 8 bases aligning to TRBD1. This CDR3 is built from 16 residues. V was clipped by 3 bases and J by 9 bases; unmatched bases: 10. The germline gives CDR1 MGHRA, CDR2 YSYEKL. The CDR3 nucleotides are TGCGCCAGCAGCCAGTTATCAGGGGGCTTGGGTTCACCCCTCCACTTT. It encodes CASSQLSGGLGSPLHF.

As regards this clonotype: Relative to the germline gene, one junction end is altered; a read error may explain this. The V call is TRBV12-3 or TRBV12-4, the J call TRBJ2-6; weak D call: TRBD1 (5 bases). The CDR3 is 17 amino acids. The DNA of the CDR3 is TGTGCCAGCAGTTTAGGTAATCGGTACTCTGGGGCCCACGTCCTGACTTTC. Its translation is CASSLGNRYSGAHVLTF.

This clonotype was observed at least ten times. This chain joins TRBV18 and TRBJ2-1; a possible D gene is TRBD1 (6 bases). The V end lost 3 bases, the J end lost 4 bases, and 10 bases lay between the germline ends. The CDR3 runs 14 residues. The germline V gene has CDR1 KGHSH and CDR2 LQKENI. CDR3 coding DNA: TGTGCCAGCTCACCGGACAGTTTTTACAATGAGCAGTTCTTC. Translating gives CASSPDSFYNEQFF.

This clonotype was seen ten or more times. The genes are TRBV12-3 or TRBV12-4 and TRBJ2-7, with D uncertain. There are 12 residues in the CDR3. V was trimmed by 3 bases and J by 7 bases, leaving 10 bases between them. The DNA of the CDR3 is TGTGCCAGCAGTTTTTCGTGGGGAGAGCAGTACTTC. Amino acids: CASSFSWGEQYF.

This clonotype was found many times. The rearrangement joins TRBV2 to TRBJ2-3; 10 bases are shared with TRBD1. V lost 10 bases, J lost 2 bases, and 6 bases stayed unmatched. From germline, CDR1 is SNHLY and CDR2 FYNNEI. The CDR3 extends over 14 amino acids. The CDR3 here is CATDRGPDTDTQYF. DNA of the CDR3: TGTGCCACTGACAGGGGGCCTGACACAGATACGCAGTATTTT.

This clonotype has ten or more counts. The V and J genes are TRBV7-9 and TRBJ2-1, with D possibly TRBD2 on 6 matching bases. Germline V gene lookup returns CDR1 SEHNR and CDR2 FQNEAQ (reference sequence). The CDR3 length is 20 residues. V shed 2 bases and J shed 0 bases, with 23 bases lying between them. The CDR3 nucleotides read TGTGCCAGCAGCTTAAGTCGCTTCGGGGGTATTTCGAACTCCTACAATGAGCAGTTCTTC. It translates to CASSLSRFGGISNSYNEQFF.

This clonotype was recorded at least ten times. CDR3 in DNA: TGTGCCAGCAGCCAAAGGACAGGTCTCACCGGGGAGCTGTTTTTT. Protein product: CASSQRTGLTGELFF. This sequence joins TRBV4-2 and TRBJ2-2; TRBD1 matches at 7 bases. Per the germline V gene, CDR1 is LGHNA and CDR2 is YNFKEQ. CDR3 size: 15 residues. J lost 4 bases, V lost 2 bases, and 4 bases had no gene match.